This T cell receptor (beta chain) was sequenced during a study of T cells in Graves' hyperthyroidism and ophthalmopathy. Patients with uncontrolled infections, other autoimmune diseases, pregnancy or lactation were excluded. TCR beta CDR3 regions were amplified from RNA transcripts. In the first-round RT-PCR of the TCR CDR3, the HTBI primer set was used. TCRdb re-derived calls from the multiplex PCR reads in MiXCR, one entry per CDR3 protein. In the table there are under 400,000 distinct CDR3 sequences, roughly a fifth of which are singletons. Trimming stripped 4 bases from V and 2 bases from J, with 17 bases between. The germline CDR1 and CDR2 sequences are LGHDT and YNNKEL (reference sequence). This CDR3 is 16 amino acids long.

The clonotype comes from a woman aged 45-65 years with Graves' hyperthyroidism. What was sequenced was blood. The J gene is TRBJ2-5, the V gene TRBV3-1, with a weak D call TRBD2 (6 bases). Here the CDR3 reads CASSPSGELQQETQYF. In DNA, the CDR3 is TGTGCCAGCAGCCCATCGGGGGAGCTACAACAAGAGACCCAGTACTTC.